This TCR beta chain was sequenced during a study of shared clonotypes between healthy human individuals. Assay used: immunoSEQ multiplex PCR; TCRdb lists only in-frame clones, some missing. The table shows around 2.1 million clones, with under 97% occurring only once. The germline V and J ends were trimmed by 1 base and 3 bases, with 7 bases remaining between them. There are 13 residues in the CDR3. CDR1 is KGHSH, CDR2 LQKENI, per germline. Findings of the study overall: The expectation was that sequencing depth would affect clonotype sharing among donors. Sampling was confined to blood; repertoires within tissues likely differ. A small donor pool kept down the genetic and exposure-history diversity that was represented.

Concerning this clone: Its antigen remains unidentified.

Sequenced: naive CD4+ T cells sorted from blood. The subset denotes: CD45RA+ positively selected. The receptor comes from a man aged 18 to 35 in good health. The rearrangement links TRBV18 to TRBJ2-7; D unclear. In nucleotides, the CDR3 is TGTGCCAGCTCACCACGGGTAGGCTACGAGCAGTACTTC. The encoded protein is CASSPRVGYEQYF.